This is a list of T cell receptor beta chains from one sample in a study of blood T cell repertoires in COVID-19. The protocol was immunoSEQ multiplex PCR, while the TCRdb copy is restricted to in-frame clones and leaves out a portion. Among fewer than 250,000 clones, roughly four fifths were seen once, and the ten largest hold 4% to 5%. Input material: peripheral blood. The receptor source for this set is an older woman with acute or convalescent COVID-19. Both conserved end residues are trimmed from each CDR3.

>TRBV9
ASSKPDSYGYT
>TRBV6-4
ASSLGTGGTEAF
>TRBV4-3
ASSLQGSSSPLH
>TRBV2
ASRPGQGARQPQH
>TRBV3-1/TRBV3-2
ASSQRNTEAF
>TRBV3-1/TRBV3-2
ASSPRNWFVNTEAF
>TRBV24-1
ATSAENRGHYEQY
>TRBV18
ASSPPQDRVYGQY
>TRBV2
ASRLQPGLAGVVAGELF
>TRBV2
ASSESLAGGETQY
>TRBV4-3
ASSQGWSGNNEKLF
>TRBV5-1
ASSLGGGRLYEQY
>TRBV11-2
ASSLSRYYGYT
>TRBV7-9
ASSLSSGGFQETQY
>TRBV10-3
AINTDPNYGYT
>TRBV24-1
ATSPGGAGETQY
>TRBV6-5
ASSSTDRIEAF
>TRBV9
ASSATGLAYNEQF
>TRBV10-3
AISTGQGRTEAF
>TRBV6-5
ATRRDRGNYGYT
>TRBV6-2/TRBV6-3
ASSYGRQVYGYT
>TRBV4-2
ASSPSGGFYGYT
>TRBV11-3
ASSLGSHPSQETQY
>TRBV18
ASSPIAGGGYEQY
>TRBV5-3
ARSLDAGAHGNQPQH
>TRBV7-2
ASSLRISAGTTYEQY
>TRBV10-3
AITPAMGQRDYGYT
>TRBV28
ASRDRGPTEAF
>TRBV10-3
ATGTGLPGNTIY
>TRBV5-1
ASSRGRGTDTQY
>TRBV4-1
ASSHLGPDGKPG